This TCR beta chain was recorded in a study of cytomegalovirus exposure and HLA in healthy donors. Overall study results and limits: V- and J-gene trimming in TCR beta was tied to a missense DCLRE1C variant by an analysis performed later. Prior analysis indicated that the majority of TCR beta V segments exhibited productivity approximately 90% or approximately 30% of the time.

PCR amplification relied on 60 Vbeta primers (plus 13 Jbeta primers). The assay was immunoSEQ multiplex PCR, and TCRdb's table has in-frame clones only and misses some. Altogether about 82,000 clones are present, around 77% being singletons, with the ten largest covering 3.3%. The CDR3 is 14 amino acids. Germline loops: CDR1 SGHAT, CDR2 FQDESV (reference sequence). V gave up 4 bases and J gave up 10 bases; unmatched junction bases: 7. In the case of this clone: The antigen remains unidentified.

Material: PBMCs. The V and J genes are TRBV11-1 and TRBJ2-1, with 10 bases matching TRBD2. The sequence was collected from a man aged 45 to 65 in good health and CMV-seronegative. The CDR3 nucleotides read TGTGCCAGCAGCTCCAGCGGGGGGGCCGGGGAGCAGTTCTTC. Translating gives CASSSSGGAGEQFF.